This record covers a single T cell receptor (beta chain). No antigen is known for it. The sample belongs to a study of molecular identifiers for immune sequencing clone quantification. The study, taken as a whole, reports: Spike-in Jurkat TCR RNA from a single cell reportedly registered among one million naive cells.

CDR3 length equals 17 residues. Germline V gene lookup returns CDR1 LGHDT and CDR2 YNNKEL (reference sequence). Trimming cost V 0 bases and J 8 bases; bases outside gene matches: 13. TCRdb used MiXCR to reprocess the PCR reads, holding one entry per CDR3 protein. The sample lists nearly 650,000 distinct CDR3 sequences, 25% occurring once. Sequencing was performed on naive CD8+ T cells from blood, with Jurkat cell RNA spiked in. Subset described: FACS-sorted CD8+CD4-CCR7+CD45RA+ naive T cells. This clonotype originated in a human donor in good health. Some libraries in this study had Jurkat cell RNA spiked in. V gene TRBV3-1 combines with J gene TRBJ2-4; TRBD2 agrees at 7 bases. The CDR3 DNA is TGTGCCAGCAGCCAAGACCCAGGGACTATTCAGGTGGACATTCAGTACTTC. Its protein product is CASSQDPGTIQVDIQYF.